This T cell receptor (beta chain) was documented in a study of OX40 agonist ivuxolimab in advanced cancers. As for the study in general: Ivuxolimab is a fully human IgG2 antibody that activates OX40 (CD134). Males comprised roughly four fifths of the group, whose mean age was approximately 61 years (range 23 to 79). Study findings and constraints: Clonal expansion in partial responders at 0.1-3.0 mg/kg ranked among the lowest.

As regards this clone: Antigen specificity is unknown.

The table came from immunoSEQ multiplex PCR; TCRdb's copy has only in-frame clones and leaves some out. Among more than 11,000 clones, approximately 80% were seen once, and the ten largest hold roughly a fifth. Trimming removed 1 base at V and 1 base at J, with 7 bases between. The CDR3 has 14 amino acids. CDR1 LNHDA and CDR2 SQIVND come from the germline V gene (reference sequence). This sequence joins TRBV19 and TRBJ1-1; D not certain. The receptor was derived from an adult with an advanced solid tumor such as melanoma, head and neck, liver or kidney cancer. Sequences were derived from CD4+ or CD8+ T cells sorted from blood, sampled in a trial of the OX40 agonist ivuxolimab. The CDR3 reads CASSIVWGNTEAFF. The CDR3 nucleotides read TGTGCCAGTAGTATAGTTTGGGGGAACACTGAAGCTTTCTTT.